The clone carrying this T cell receptor (beta chain) was seen more than once but under ten times. Antigen specificity is unknown. The data stem from a study of T-cell memory formation after mild COVID-19. As for the study in general: Among the donors, TCR clusters were largely specific to each donor.

CDR3 size: 15 residues. Germline values: CDR1 GTSNPN, CDR2 SVGIG (reference sequence). The V and J ends lost 0 bases and 5 bases, in that order; junction bases with no gene match: 9. TCR alpha and TCR beta cDNA libraries carrying sample barcodes and UMIs were produced by 5'RACE using constant-segment primers. A single record per CDR3 protein comes from TCRdb applying MiXCR to the 5' RACE reads. Found here are roughly 620,000 distinct CDR3 sequences, about a sixth of them singletons; the top ten hold 9.5% to 15%. Points from the study as a whole: Detection of some responders pre-infection suggested pre-existing cross-reactive memory T cells participated.

Source material: PBMCs or a T cell subset sorted from them (not recorded which). The TCR originated in an adult woman who had mild COVID-19 (a few samples of this study predate the infection). Cell type and time point are not known. V usage is TRBV30 and J usage is TRBJ1-2; 7 bases align to TRBD1. CDR3 amino acids: CAWSVLVGGTYGYTF. In DNA form, the CDR3 reads TGTGCCTGGAGTGTACTCGTAGGGGGCACATATGGCTACACCTTC.